A single sample is the source of the 2 T cell receptor beta chains below, sequenced in a study of cytomegalovirus exposure and HLA in healthy donors. Some clones are missing from TCRdb's copy, which holds only in-frame ones; the method was immunoSEQ multiplex PCR. Of some 65,000 clones in the sample, over 85% were seen once. The sequenced sample consisted of PBMCs. These receptors were obtained from a man between 18 and 35 years old in good health and CMV-seropositive.

The rearrangement uses TRBV7-9 and TRBJ2-2, with 9 bases that match TRBD1. Germline V gives CDR1 SEHNR, CDR2 FQNEAQ (reference sequence). This CDR3 has 16 amino acids. The V and J ends lost 2 bases and 5 bases, in that order; junction bases with no gene match: 6. The CDR3 here is CASSLYTGGFTGELFF. The CDR3 nucleotides are TGTGCCAGCAGCTTATATACAGGGGGCTTTACCGGGGAGCTGTTTTTT.

The rearrangement joins TRBV6-1 to TRBJ2-2, with 8 nucleotides matching TRBD1. In germline, CDR1 is MNHNS, CDR2 SASEGT. This CDR3 has 15 amino acids. V shed 6 bases and J 6 bases; nucleotides not matched to a gene: 9. In nucleotides, the CDR3 is TGTGCCAGCAGCCAAAGGACAGGGCTGGCCGGGGAGCTGTTTTTT. Amino acids: CASSQRTGLAGELFF.